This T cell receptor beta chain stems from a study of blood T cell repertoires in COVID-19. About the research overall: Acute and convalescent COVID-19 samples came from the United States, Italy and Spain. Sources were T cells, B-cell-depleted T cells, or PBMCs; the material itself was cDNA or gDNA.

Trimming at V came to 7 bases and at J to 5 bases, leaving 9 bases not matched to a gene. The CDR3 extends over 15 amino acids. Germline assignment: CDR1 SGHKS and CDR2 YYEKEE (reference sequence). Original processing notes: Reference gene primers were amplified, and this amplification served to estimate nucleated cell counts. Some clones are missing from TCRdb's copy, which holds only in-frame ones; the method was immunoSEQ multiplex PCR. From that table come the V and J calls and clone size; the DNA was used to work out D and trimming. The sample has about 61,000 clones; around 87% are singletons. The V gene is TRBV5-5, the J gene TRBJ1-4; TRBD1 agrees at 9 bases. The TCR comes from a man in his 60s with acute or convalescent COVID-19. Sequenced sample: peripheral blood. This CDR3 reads CASRPGQGLNEKLFF. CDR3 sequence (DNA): TGTGCCAGCCGCCCGGGACAGGGTTTAAATGAAAAACTGTTTTTT.